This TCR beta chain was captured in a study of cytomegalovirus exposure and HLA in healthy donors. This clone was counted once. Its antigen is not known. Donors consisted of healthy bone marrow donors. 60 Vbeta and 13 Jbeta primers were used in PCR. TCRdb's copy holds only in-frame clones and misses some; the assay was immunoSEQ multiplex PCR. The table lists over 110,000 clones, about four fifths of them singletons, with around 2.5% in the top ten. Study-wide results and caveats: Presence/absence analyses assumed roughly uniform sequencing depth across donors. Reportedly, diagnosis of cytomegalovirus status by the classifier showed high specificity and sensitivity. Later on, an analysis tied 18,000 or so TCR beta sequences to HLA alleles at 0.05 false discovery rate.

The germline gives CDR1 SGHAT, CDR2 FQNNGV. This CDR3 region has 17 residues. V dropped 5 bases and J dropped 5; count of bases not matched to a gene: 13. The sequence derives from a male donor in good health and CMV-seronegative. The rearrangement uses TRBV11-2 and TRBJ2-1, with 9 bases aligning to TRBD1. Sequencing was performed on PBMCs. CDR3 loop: CASSHSYGGQGNNEQFF. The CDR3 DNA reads TGTGCCAGCAGCCACTCCTACGGAGGACAGGGGAACAATGAGCAGTTCTTC.